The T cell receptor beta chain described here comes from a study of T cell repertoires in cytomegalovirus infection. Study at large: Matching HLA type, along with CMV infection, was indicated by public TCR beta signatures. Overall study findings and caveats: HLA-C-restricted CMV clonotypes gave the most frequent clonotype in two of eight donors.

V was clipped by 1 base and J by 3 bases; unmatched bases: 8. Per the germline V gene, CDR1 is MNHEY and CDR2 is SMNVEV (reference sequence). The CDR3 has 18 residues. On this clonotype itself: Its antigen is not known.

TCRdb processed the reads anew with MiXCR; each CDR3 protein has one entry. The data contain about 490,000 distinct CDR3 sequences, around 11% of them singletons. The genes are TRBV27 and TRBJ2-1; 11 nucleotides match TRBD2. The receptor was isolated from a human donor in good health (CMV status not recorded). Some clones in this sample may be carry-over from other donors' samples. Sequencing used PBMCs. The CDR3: CASSLFGLAGTFYNEQFF. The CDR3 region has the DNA TGTGCCAGCAGTTTATTCGGACTAGCGGGTACCTTCTACAATGAGCAGTTCTTC.